A selection of T cell receptor beta chains follows, all from one sample in a study of shared clonotypes between healthy human individuals. The table came from immunoSEQ multiplex PCR; TCRdb's copy has only in-frame clones and leaves some out. The sample lists 2 million to 3 million clones; 80% to 95% were seen once. Input material: naive CD4+ T cells from PBMCs. Receptors originate from a man aged 18 to 29 in good health. Some clones in this sample may be carry-over from other donors' samples. The CDR3 runs from the conserved cysteine through the conserved F or W. The order of the fields is clone size, CDR3 length, V gene, J gene, D gene, CDR3 DNA, CDR3 protein. The D gene is left open where the match is weak. Size values are once, few and many counts, or a class for expanded clones, and some rows have none.

abundance: .; len: 15; v_gene: TRBV5-1; j_gene: TRBJ2-1; d_gene: .; CDR3nt: TGCGCCAGCAGCAAAGACCCTCTTGGTAACAATGAGCAGTTCTTC; CDR3aa: CASSKDPLGNNEQFF
abundance: .; len: 15; v_gene: TRBV6-4; j_gene: TRBJ2-3; d_gene: .; CDR3nt: TGTGCCAGCAGTCCAGGGGCGGGTAACACAGATACGCAGTATTTT; CDR3aa: CASSPGAGNTDTQYF
abundance: .; len: 12; v_gene: TRBV2; j_gene: TRBJ2-5; d_gene: .; CDR3nt: TGTGCCAGCAGTGAAGAACGGGAGACCCAGTACTTC; CDR3aa: CASSEERETQYF
abundance: .; len: 13; v_gene: TRBV14; j_gene: TRBJ2-5; d_gene: .; CDR3nt: TGTGCCAGCAGCCTTCTCAGTGGCGGGACCCAGTACTTC; CDR3aa: CASSLLSGGTQYF
abundance: .; len: 15; v_gene: TRBV5-1; j_gene: TRBJ1-1; d_gene: TRBD1; CDR3nt: TGCGCCAGCAGCTTGGTTACAGGGGGTGGGACTGAAGCTTTCTTT; CDR3aa: CASSLVTGGGTEAFF
abundance: .; len: 15; v_gene: TRBV10-3; j_gene: TRBJ2-5; d_gene: .; CDR3nt: TGTGCCATCAGGAGGGGGACGGTATATGGAGAGACCCAGTACTTC; CDR3aa: CAIRRGTVYGETQYF
abundance: .; len: 16; v_gene: TRBV18; j_gene: TRBJ2-6; d_gene: .; CDR3nt: TGTGCCAGCTCACCACGTCGGGGCTCTGGGGCCAACGTCCTGACTTTC; CDR3aa: CASSPRRGSGANVLTF
abundance: .; len: 15; v_gene: TRBV15; j_gene: TRBJ2-2; d_gene: .; CDR3nt: TGTGCCACCAGCAGATCCCAACGGGGCAGCGGGGAGCTGTTTTTT; CDR3aa: CATSRSQRGSGELFF
abundance: few; len: 11; v_gene: TRBV30; j_gene: TRBJ2-1; d_gene: .; CDR3nt: TGTGCCTGGAGTGTGTACAATGAGCAGTTCTTC; CDR3aa: CAWSVYNEQFF
abundance: once; len: 11; v_gene: TRBV30; j_gene: TRBJ2-1; d_gene: .; CDR3nt: TGTGCCTGGAGTCGGGCGGTTGATAAGATCTTC; CDR3aa: CAWSRAVDKIF
abundance: .; len: 14; v_gene: TRBV2; j_gene: TRBJ2-5; d_gene: .; CDR3nt: TGTGCCAGCAGTGAGTGGGGCTTCCAAGAGACCCAGTACTTC; CDR3aa: CASSEWGFQETQYF
abundance: .; len: 17; v_gene: TRBV4-2; j_gene: TRBJ2-3; d_gene: .; CDR3nt: TGTGCCAGCAGCCAAGATAGTTGGGGTACTAGCACAGATACGCAGTATTTT; CDR3aa: CASSQDSWGTSTDTQYF
abundance: once; len: 15; v_gene: TRBV25-1; j_gene: TRBJ2-6; d_gene: .; CDR3nt: TGTGCCAGCAGTGAATACAGGCCTGGGGCCAACGTCCTGACTTTC; CDR3aa: CASSEYRPGANVLTF
abundance: .; len: 15; v_gene: TRBV19; j_gene: TRBJ1-5; d_gene: .; CDR3nt: TGTGCCAGTAGTATCCGTCCCTCCGGTGGTCAGCCCCAGCATTTT; CDR3aa: CASSIRPSGGQPQHF
abundance: .; len: 15; v_gene: TRBV4-1; j_gene: TRBJ2-1; d_gene: TRBD2; CDR3nt: TGCGCCAGCAGCCTTTTGGGACTACCGAACAATGAGCAGTTCTTC; CDR3aa: CASSLLGLPNNEQFF
abundance: .; len: 13; v_gene: TRBV6-5; j_gene: TRBJ1-1; d_gene: TRBD1; CDR3nt: TGTGCCAGCAGTTACCAGGGGGACCCTGAAGCTTTCTTT; CDR3aa: CASSYQGDPEAFF
abundance: .; len: 15; v_gene: TRBV21-1; j_gene: TRBJ2-1; d_gene: .; CDR3nt: TGTGCCAGCAGCAAAGTAGCTGTTCATTGGGATGAGCAGTTCTTC; CDR3aa: CASSKVAVHWDEQFF
abundance: .; len: 14; v_gene: TRBV4-3; j_gene: TRBJ2-7; d_gene: .; CDR3nt: TGCGCCAGCAGCCAAGCAATTCGGTCCTACGAGCAGTACTTC; CDR3aa: CASSQAIRSYEQYF
abundance: .; len: 14; v_gene: TRBV5-1; j_gene: TRBJ2-2; d_gene: .; CDR3nt: TGCGCCAGCAGCTTGGGAGCCTCCACCGGGGAGCTGTTTTTT; CDR3aa: CASSLGASTGELFF
abundance: .; len: 15; v_gene: TRBV5-1; j_gene: TRBJ2-2; d_gene: TRBD1; CDR3nt: TGCGCCAGCAGCATCAGACAGGGGGTAACCGGGGAGCTGTTTTTT; CDR3aa: CASSIRQGVTGELFF
abundance: .; len: 12; v_gene: TRBV5-4; j_gene: TRBJ2-7; d_gene: .; CDR3nt: TGTGCCAGCAGCTCCTACAGGGACGAGCAGTACTTC; CDR3aa: CASSSYRDEQYF
abundance: once; len: 15; v_gene: TRBV6-5; j_gene: TRBJ2-2; d_gene: TRBD1; CDR3nt: TGTGCCAGCAGTCACAGGGGGTGGAACACCGGGGAGCTGTTTTTT; CDR3aa: CASSHRGWNTGELFF
abundance: .; len: 15; v_gene: TRBV2; j_gene: TRBJ2-2; d_gene: TRBD2; CDR3nt: TGTGCCAGCTCTGGGACTAGCTTGAACACCGGGGAGCTGTTTTTT; CDR3aa: CASSGTSLNTGELFF
abundance: .; len: 12; v_gene: TRBV6-1; j_gene: TRBJ2-7; d_gene: .; CDR3nt: TGTGCCAGCAGTGGGGAGAGCCGCGAGCAGTACTTC; CDR3aa: CASSGESREQYF
abundance: .; len: 12; v_gene: TRBV6-5; j_gene: TRBJ2-7; d_gene: TRBD2; CDR3nt: TGTGCCAGCAGTTCGCGACTAGCCCCAAAGTACTTC; CDR3aa: CASSSRLAPKYF
abundance: .; len: 14; v_gene: TRBV18; j_gene: TRBJ2-7; d_gene: .; CDR3nt: TGTGCCAGCTCACCGGGCTTGACCGCCTACGAGCAGTACTTC; CDR3aa: CASSPGLTAYEQYF
abundance: .; len: 14; v_gene: TRBV2; j_gene: TRBJ2-2; d_gene: TRBD1; CDR3nt: TGTGCCAGCAGCCGAGGGGGCTTTGGCGGGGAGCTGTTTTTT; CDR3aa: CASSRGGFGGELFF
abundance: .; len: 15; v_gene: TRBV29-1; j_gene: TRBJ1-1; d_gene: .; CDR3nt: TGCAGCGTTGATGTGAGACAGGCCCCTGGCACTGAAGCTTTCTTT; CDR3aa: CSVDVRQAPGTEAFF
abundance: .; len: 13; v_gene: TRBV2; j_gene: TRBJ2-7; d_gene: .; CDR3nt: TGTGCCAGCAGGGACCCGAACCGGGAAGAGCAGTACTTC; CDR3aa: CASRDPNREEQYF
abundance: few; len: 15; v_gene: TRBV5-1; j_gene: TRBJ1-5; d_gene: .; CDR3nt: TGCGCCAGCAGCTACGACGGGGGAAGTGGTCAGCCCCAGCATTTT; CDR3aa: CASSYDGGSGQPQHF
abundance: .; len: 15; v_gene: TRBV11-2; j_gene: TRBJ2-1; d_gene: TRBD2; CDR3nt: TGTGCCAGCAGCCTGCGGACTAGCGGGGTGGGTGAGCAGTTCTTC; CDR3aa: CASSLRTSGVGEQFF
abundance: .; len: 16; v_gene: TRBV5-8; j_gene: TRBJ2-2; d_gene: TRBD1; CDR3nt: TGTGCCAGCAGCTCCCAAGACAGGGTCGGCACCGGGGAGCTGTTTTTT; CDR3aa: CASSSQDRVGTGELFF
abundance: few; len: 15; v_gene: TRBV6-5; j_gene: TRBJ2-6; d_gene: .; CDR3nt: TGTGCCAGCAGTTACGGGCGCTCTGGGGCCAACGTCCTGACTTTC; CDR3aa: CASSYGRSGANVLTF